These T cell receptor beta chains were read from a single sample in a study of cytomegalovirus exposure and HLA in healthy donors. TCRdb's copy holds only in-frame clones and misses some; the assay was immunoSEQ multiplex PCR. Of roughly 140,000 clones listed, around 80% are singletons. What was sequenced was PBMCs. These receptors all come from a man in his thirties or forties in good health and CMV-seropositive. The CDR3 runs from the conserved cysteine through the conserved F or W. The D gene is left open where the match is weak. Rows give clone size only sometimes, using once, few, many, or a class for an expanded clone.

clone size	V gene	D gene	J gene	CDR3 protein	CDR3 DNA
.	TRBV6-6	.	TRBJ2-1	CASSFSGFLTNEQFF	TGTGCCAGCAGCTTCAGCGGGTTCCTTACCAATGAGCAGTTCTTC
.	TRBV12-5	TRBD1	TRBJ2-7	CASGQGALAYEQYF	TGTGCTAGTGGTCAGGGGGCCCTGGCCTACGAGCAGTACTTC
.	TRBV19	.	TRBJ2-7	CASSMGRTYEQYF	TGTGCCAGTAGTATGGGCAGGACCTACGAGCAGTACTTC
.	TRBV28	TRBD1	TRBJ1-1	CATWTGLRGGTEAFF	TGTGCCACCTGGACAGGGCTACGAGGAGGCACTGAAGCTTTCTTT
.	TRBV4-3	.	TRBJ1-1	CASSQVQMNTEAFF	TGCGCCAGCAGCCAAGTACAGATGAACACTGAAGCTTTCTTT
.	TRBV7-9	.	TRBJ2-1	CASSPTGINYNEQFF	TGTGCCAGCAGCCCAACAGGTATTAACTACAATGAGCAGTTCTTC
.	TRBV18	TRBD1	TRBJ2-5	CASFGTAQETQYF	TGTGCCAGCTTTGGGACAGCTCAAGAGACCCAGTACTTC
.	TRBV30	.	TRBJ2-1	CAWRTNRKSSYNEQFF	TGTGCCTGGAGGACCAACAGGAAAAGCTCCTACAATGAGCAGTTCTTC
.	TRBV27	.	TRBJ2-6	CASTRGTGANVLTF	TGTGCCAGCACTCGGGGTACCGGGGCCAACGTCCTGACTTTC
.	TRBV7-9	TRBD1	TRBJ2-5	CASSNLPNRDRGQETQYF	TGTGCCAGCAGCAACCTCCCCAACAGGGACAGGGGCCAAGAGACCCAGTACTTC
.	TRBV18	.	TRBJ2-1	CASSPRTGKHNEQFF	TGTGCCAGCTCACCACGTACAGGCAAGCACAATGAGCAGTTCTTC
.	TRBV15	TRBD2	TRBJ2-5	CATSRDLWEGRETQYF	TGTGCCACCAGCAGAGATCTGTGGGAGGGTAGAGAGACCCAGTACTTC
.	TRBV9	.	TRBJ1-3	CASSTVGGAGNTIYF	TGTGCCAGCAGCACAGTCGGAGGTGCTGGAAACACCATATATTTT
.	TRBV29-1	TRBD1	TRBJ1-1	CSAVQGANTEAFF	TGCAGCGCCGTCCAGGGGGCGAACACTGAAGCTTTCTTT
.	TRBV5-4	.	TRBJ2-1	CASSLSGYEQFF	TGTGCCAGCAGCTTATCAGGTTATGAGCAGTTCTTC
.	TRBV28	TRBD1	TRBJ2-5	CASSLGTGGAGETQYF	TGTGCCAGCAGTCTCGGGACAGGGGGCGCCGGGGAGACCCAGTACTTC
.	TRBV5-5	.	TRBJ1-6	CASSLAGGFSPLHF	TGTGCCAGCAGCTTGGCCGGGGGATTTTCACCCCTCCACTTT
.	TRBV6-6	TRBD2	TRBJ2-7	CASRHSGTSYEQYF	TGTGCCAGCAGACATAGCGGGACCTCCTACGAGCAGTACTTC
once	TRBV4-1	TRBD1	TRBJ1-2	CASSLSRDRSNYGYTF	TGCGCCAGCAGCCTCAGTCGGGACAGATCTAACTATGGCTACACCTTC
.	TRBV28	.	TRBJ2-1	CASKITPGLTTMKQFF	TGTGCCAGCAAAATAACACCGGGACTGACTACAATGAAGCAGTTCTTC
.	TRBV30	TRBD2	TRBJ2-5	CAWIGGGRRETQYF	TGTGCCTGGATCGGCGGCGGGAGGCGTGAGACCCAGTACTTC
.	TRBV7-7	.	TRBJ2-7	CASRQGQRGPYEQYF	TGTGCCAGCAGACAGGGACAAAGGGGTCCCTACGAGCAGTACTTC
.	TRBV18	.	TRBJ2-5	CASSPVRQGGVETQYF	TGTGCCAGCTCACCAGTTCGGCAGGGAGGCGTAGAGACCCAGTACTTC
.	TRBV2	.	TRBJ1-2	CASGITNYGYTF	TGTGCCAGCGGCATTACTAACTATGGCTACACCTTC
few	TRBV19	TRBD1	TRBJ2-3	CASSIMSGLGQALRGVTDTQYF	TGTGCCAGTAGTATTATGTCGGGTCTGGGACAGGCTCTCCGAGGGGTGACAGATACGCAGTATTTT
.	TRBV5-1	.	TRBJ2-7	CASSFQGTGEQYF	TGCGCCAGCAGCTTCCAGGGGACCGGTGAGCAGTACTTC
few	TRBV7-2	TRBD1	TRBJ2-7	CASSWDRSTYEQYF	TGTGCCAGCAGCTGGGACAGGTCGACCTACGAGCAGTACTTC
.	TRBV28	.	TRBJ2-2	CASSPPAWGFGELFF	TGTGCCAGCAGTCCCCCAGCCTGGGGCTTCGGGGAGCTGTTTTTT
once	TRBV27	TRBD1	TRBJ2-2	CASSLYRGVAGELFF	TGTGCCAGCAGTCTATACAGGGGGGTGGCCGGGGAGCTGTTTTTT
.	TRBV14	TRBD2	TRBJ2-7	CASSQGGGPREQYF	TGTGCCAGCAGCCAAGGGGGGGGACCTCGAGAGCAGTACTTC
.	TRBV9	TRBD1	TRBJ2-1	CASSLKGQKPYNEQFF	TGTGCCAGCAGCCTAAAGGGACAGAAGCCCTACAATGAGCAGTTCTTC
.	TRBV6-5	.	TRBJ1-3	CASSYSAESNTIYF	TGTGCCAGCAGTTACTCGGCAGAAAGTAACACCATATATTTT
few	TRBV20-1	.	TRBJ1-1	CSARVTSEAFF	TGCAGTGCTAGGGTGACTTCTGAAGCTTTCTTT
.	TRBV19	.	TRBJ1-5	CATSGGYSNQPQHF	TGTGCCACTTCGGGGGGTTATAGCAATCAGCCCCAGCATTTT
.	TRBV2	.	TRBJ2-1	CASSDGGGGSYNEQFF	TGTGCCAGCAGTGACGGTGGGGGCGGTTCCTACAATGAGCAGTTCTTC
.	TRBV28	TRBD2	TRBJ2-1	CASSSWGTSGDISYNEQFF	TGTGCCAGCAGTTCATGGGGGACTAGCGGAGACATTTCCTACAATGAGCAGTTCTTC
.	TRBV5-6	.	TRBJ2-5	CASSFGGRRETQYF	TGTGCCAGCAGCTTCGGGGGGCGAAGAGAGACCCAGTACTTC
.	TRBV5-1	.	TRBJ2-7	CASSPRGGRSHEQYF	TGCGCCAGCAGCCCCCGAGGGGGACGCAGCCACGAGCAGTACTTC
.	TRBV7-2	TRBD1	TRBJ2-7	CASSPTGYEQYF	TGTGCCAGCAGCCCGACAGGGTACGAGCAGTACTTC
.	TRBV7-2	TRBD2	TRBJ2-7	CASSLVSGGPVEQYF	TGTGCCAGCAGCTTAGTTAGCGGGGGACCCGTCGAGCAGTACTTC
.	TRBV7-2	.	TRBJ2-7	CASSFTGPSYEQYF	TGTGCCAGCAGCTTTACAGGGCCTTCCTACGAGCAGTACTTC
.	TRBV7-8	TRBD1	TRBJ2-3	CASSFGAAGGLADTQYF	TGTGCCAGCAGCTTTGGCGCGGCAGGGGGTTTGGCAGATACGCAGTATTTT
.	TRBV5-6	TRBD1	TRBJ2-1	CASSLALRQGSYNEQFF	TGTGCCAGCAGCTTGGCGTTACGACAGGGCTCCTACAATGAGCAGTTCTTC
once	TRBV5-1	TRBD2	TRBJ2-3	CASRDPAGGRDTQYF	TGCGCCAGCAGGGACCCAGCGGGGGGCCGTGATACGCAGTATTTT
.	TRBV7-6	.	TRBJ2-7	CASSLEVQNYEQYF	TGTGCCAGCAGCTTAGAAGTACAAAACTACGAGCAGTACTTC
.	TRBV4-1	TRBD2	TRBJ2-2	CASSFLAGVFTGELFF	TGCGCCAGCAGCTTTCTAGCGGGGGTGTTCACCGGGGAGCTGTTTTTT
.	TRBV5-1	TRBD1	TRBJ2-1	CASSLGQGAGNEQFF	TGCGCCAGCAGCTTGGGCCAGGGGGCAGGCAATGAGCAGTTCTTC
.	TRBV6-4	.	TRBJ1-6	CASSEQINSPLHF	TGTGCCAGCAGTGAACAGATTAATTCACCCCTCCACTTT
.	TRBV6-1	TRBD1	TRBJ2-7	CASTPPGQGYEQYF	TGTGCCAGCACCCCGCCGGGACAGGGTTACGAGCAGTACTTC
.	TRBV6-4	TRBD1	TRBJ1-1	CASSEGQGGAEAFF	TGTGCCAGCAGTGAGGGACAGGGTGGCGCTGAAGCTTTCTTT
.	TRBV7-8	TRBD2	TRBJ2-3	CASSSEGTSGRYTDTQYF	TGTGCCAGCAGCTCCGAGGGGACTAGCGGGAGGTACACAGATACGCAGTATTTT
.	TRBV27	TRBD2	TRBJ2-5	CASSSRLAGAPGDQYF	TGTGCCAGCAGTTCGCGACTAGCGGGAGCCCCCGGGGACCAGTACTTC
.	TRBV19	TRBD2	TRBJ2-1	CASSIGGSGNEQFF	TGTGCCAGTAGTATAGGGGGTAGCGGGAATGAGCAGTTCTTC